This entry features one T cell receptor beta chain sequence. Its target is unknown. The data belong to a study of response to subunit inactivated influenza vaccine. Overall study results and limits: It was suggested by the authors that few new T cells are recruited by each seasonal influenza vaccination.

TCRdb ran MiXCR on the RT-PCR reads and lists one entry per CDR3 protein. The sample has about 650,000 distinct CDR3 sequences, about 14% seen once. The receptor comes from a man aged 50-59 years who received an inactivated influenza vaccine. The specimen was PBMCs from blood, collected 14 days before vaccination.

CDR3 nucleotides: TGTGCCAGCAGCCAGACCACCTACGAGCAGTACTTC. It codes for CASSQTTYEQYF. This sequence joins TRBV3-1 and TRBJ2-7; D not resolved. The CDR3 is 12 amino acids. Germline CDR1 and CDR2: LGHDT and YNNKEL (reference sequence). V lost 3 bases and J lost 2, with 5 bases in between.